The present T cell receptor (beta chain) was sequenced within a study of blood T cell repertoires in COVID-19. Across the study: Samples of COVID-19 (acute and convalescent) were obtained from the United States, Italy and Spain. Sample material is recorded as cDNA or gDNA derived from T cells, B-cell-depleted T cells, or PBMCs.

In the study's own analysis: Nucleated cell number was recorded as an estimate derived from reference gene primer amplification. TCRdb keeps only in-frame clones here, not all; method: immunoSEQ multiplex PCR. V and J calls plus clone size are reproduced from that table; the DNA served to infer D and trimming. The data contain some 390,000 clones, over 75% of them seen just once; the ten biggest clones take up approximately 1.5%. Seattle researchers signed up patients amid active infection and tracked them longitudinally. V shed 4 bases and J shed 0 bases, with 10 bases lying between them. Germline-derived CDR1 and CDR2 are SQVTM and ANQGSEA. The CDR3 covers 14 residues.

The sample comprised peripheral blood. The sequence came from a middle-aged woman with COVID-19, enrolled during active disease. The J gene is TRBJ2-1, the V gene TRBV29-1; no clear D. This CDR3 reads CSVGGYSSYNEQFF. The CDR3 region has the DNA TGCAGCGTTGGCGGCTATAGCTCCTACAATGAGCAGTTCTTC.